Listed below are T cell receptor beta chains from one sample, sequenced in a study of blood T cell repertoires in COVID-19. Using immunoSEQ multiplex PCR, the repertoire was profiled, and TCRdb retains in-frame clones only, with some absent. The sample contains around 25,000 clones, 85% to 90% of which appear only once. The sample consisted of peripheral blood. Receptor source: a woman aged 55-70 years with active COVID-19. CDR3s include the opening cysteine and the closing phenylalanine or tryptophan. A D gene is named only where the DNA matches it firmly. Size is omitted from some rows. Given values are once, few, many or a class for expanded clones.

d_call,j_call,v_call,clone_size,cdr3_aa,cdr3_nt
NA,TRBJ2-2,TRBV2,NA,CASSENRAPTGELFF,TGTGCCAGCAGTGAAAACAGGGCCCCCACCGGGGAGCTGTTTTTT
NA,TRBJ2-7,TRBV14,NA,CASSQDSREQYF,TGTGCCAGCAGCCAAGACTCCCGGGAGCAGTACTTC
TRBD1,TRBJ1-4,TRBV5-1,NA,CASKVQGTNEKLFF,TGCGCCAGCAAAGTACAGGGGACTAATGAAAAACTGTTTTTT
TRBD1,TRBJ2-7,TRBV27,NA,CASSSTGSSYEQYF,TGTGCCAGCAGTTCGACAGGGAGCTCCTACGAGCAGTACTTC
TRBD1,TRBJ2-7,TRBV19,NA,CATGTRQGRHEQYF,TGTGCCACAGGAACCCGACAGGGGCGGCACGAGCAGTACTTC
NA,TRBJ2-7,TRBV6-5,NA,CASSVRGEQYF,TGTGCCAGCAGCGTCCGGGGGGAGCAGTACTTC
TRBD1,TRBJ2-1,TRBV28,NA,CASSSSGTGRVF,TGTGCCAGCAGTTCCTCCGGGACAGGTCGGGTCTTC
NA,TRBJ1-6,TRBV27,NA,CASKTHGGRSPLHF,TGTGCCAGCAAAACCCACGGGGGTCGGTCACCCCTCCACTTT
TRBD1,TRBJ1-2,TRBV27,NA,CASSFGAGGSYGYTF,TGTGCCAGCAGTTTCGGGGCAGGGGGGTCCTATGGCTACACCTTC
TRBD1,TRBJ1-4,TRBV5-4,NA,CASSWAGTGLDEKLFF,TGTGCCAGCAGCTGGGCCGGGACAGGTTTGGATGAAAAACTGTTTTTT
TRBD2,TRBJ2-3,TRBV19,NA,CASSSGGGHYDTQYF,TGTGCCAGTAGTTCCGGGGGGGGCCATTACGATACGCAGTATTTT
NA,TRBJ2-5,TRBV3-1/TRBV3-2,once,CASSRAQTQYF,TGTGCCAGCAGCCGAGCCCAGACCCAGTACTTC
NA,TRBJ2-5,TRBV5-1,NA,CASSLGTVQETQYF,TGCGCCAGCAGCTTGGGGACTGTACAAGAGACCCAGTACTTC
NA,TRBJ1-1,TRBV7-9,NA,CASSPPTGGRSDRRAFF,TGTGCCAGCAGCCCGCCAACGGGGGGGAGGAGCGACAGGCGGGCTTTCTTT
NA,TRBJ2-1,TRBV2,NA,CASRVYNEQFF,TGTGCCAGCCGGGTATACAATGAGCAGTTCTTC
TRBD2,TRBJ2-1,TRBV4-1,NA,CASSVIDLGLGHNEQFF,TGCGCCAGCAGCGTGATCGACCTGGGACTAGGGCACAATGAGCAGTTCTTC
NA,TRBJ2-1,TRBV27,NA,CASTRSTGTQSYNEQFF,TGTGCCAGCACCCGATCCACCGGGACTCAATCCTACAATGAGCAGTTCTTC
NA,TRBJ1-1,TRBV19,NA,CASSPGQFRNTEAFF,TGTGCCAGTAGTCCCGGACAGTTCAGGAACACTGAAGCTTTCTTT
NA,TRBJ2-5,TRBV5-1,NA,CASSLVAQETQYF,TGCGCCAGCAGCTTGGTGGCTCAAGAGACCCAGTACTTC
TRBD1,TRBJ1-1,TRBV28,NA,CASSRIGGITEAFF,TGTGCCAGCAGTCGCATAGGGGGCATCACTGAAGCTTTCTTT
TRBD1,TRBJ2-5,TRBV25-1,NA,CASSEWVTTGIEETQYF,TGTGCCAGCAGTGAATGGGTTACGACAGGGATAGAAGAGACCCAGTACTTC
TRBD1,TRBJ2-1,TRBV28,NA,CASRPPGQGDNEQFF,TGTGCCAGCAGACCGCCGGGACAGGGGGACAATGAGCAGTTCTTC
NA,TRBJ1-4,TRBV29-1,NA,CSVESGEKLFF,TGCAGCGTTGAATCGGGTGAAAAACTGTTTTTT
NA,TRBJ2-2,TRBV9,NA,CASSVGRADTGELFF,TGTGCCAGCAGCGTAGGGAGGGCCGACACCGGGGAGCTGTTTTTT
TRBD1,TRBJ2-2,TRBV2,NA,CASSLDRVEDGELFF,TGTGCCAGCAGTCTCGACAGGGTCGAGGACGGGGAGCTGTTTTTT
TRBD1,TRBJ2-7,TRBV28,NA,CASFDRDHEQYF,TGTGCCAGCTTCGACAGGGACCACGAGCAGTACTTC
NA,TRBJ1-4,TRBV4-3,NA,CASSQGIDGRHEKLFF,TGCGCCAGCAGCCAAGGTATAGACGGGAGACATGAAAAACTGTTTTTT
TRBD1,TRBJ2-3,TRBV6-2/TRBV6-3,NA,CASSPTGVWVTDTQYF,TGTGCCAGCAGTCCCACAGGGGTTTGGGTCACAGATACGCAGTATTTT
NA,TRBJ2-3,TRBV24-1,NA,CATSDFPRGSTDTQYF,TGTGCCACCAGTGATTTCCCCAGGGGTTCGACGGATACGCAGTATTTT
NA,TRBJ2-7,TRBV5-6,NA,CASSRQGNHYEQYF,TGTGCCAGCAGCCGGCAGGGAAACCACTACGAGCAGTACTTC
NA,TRBJ1-3,TRBV7-8,NA,CASSPIRSGNTIYF,TGTGCCAGCAGTCCTATACGCTCTGGAAACACCATATATTTT
NA,TRBJ2-5,TRBV28,NA,CASSLWTGGTIVLSQETQYF,TGTGCCAGCAGTTTATGGACAGGCGGGACTATCGTATTATCGCAAGAGACCCAGTACTTC
TRBD1,TRBJ2-7,TRBV19,NA,CASSPGQDSYEQYF,TGTGCCAGTAGCCCAGGACAGGACTCCTACGAGCAGTACTTC
NA,TRBJ2-1,TRBV19,NA,CASNSLYNEQFF,TGTGCCTCAAATAGCCTGTACAATGAGCAGTTCTTC
NA,TRBJ2-3,TRBV5-4,NA,CASSLSSTDTQYF,TGTGCCAGCAGCTTGTCTAGCACAGATACGCAGTATTTT
NA,TRBJ2-5,TRBV29-1,NA,CSVENGVGAQETQYF,TGCAGCGTTGAAAACGGAGTAGGGGCTCAAGAGACCCAGTACTTC
NA,TRBJ2-5,TRBV25-1,NA,CASSEYGGREETQYF,TGTGCCAGCAGTGAATACGGGGGGCGCGAGGAGACCCAGTACTTC
TRBD1,TRBJ1-2,TRBV2,few,CASTRQGTGYTF,TGTGCCAGCACTAGACAGGGGACCGGCTACACCTTC
NA,TRBJ2-3,TRBV5-4,NA,CASSLGALKRGTDTQYF,TGTGCCAGCAGCTTGGGTGCTTTGAAGCGTGGGACAGATACGCAGTATTTT
TRBD2,TRBJ2-1,TRBV2,NA,CASSETSGMANEQFF,TGTGCCAGCAGCGAAACTAGCGGGATGGCGAATGAGCAGTTCTTC
NA,TRBJ1-3,TRBV7-9,NA,CASSLAKGSGNTIYF,TGTGCCAGCAGCTTAGCTAAGGGGTCTGGAAACACCATATATTTT
NA,TRBJ2-7,TRBV30,NA,CAWGRSSYEQYF,TGTGCCTGGGGCCGGAGCTCCTACGAGCAGTACTTC
NA,TRBJ2-3,TRBV1,NA,CTSSQDPLTMGRETVPGTDTQYF,TGCACCAGCAGCCAAGACCCTCTTACTATGGGACGGGAGACCGTCCCGGGGACAGATACGCAGTATTTT
NA,TRBJ1-2,TRBV6-6,NA,CASTPTVYGYTF,TGTGCCAGCACCCCCACAGTCTATGGCTACACCTTC
NA,TRBJ1-4,TRBV4-1,NA,CASSQGGSGEKLFF,TGCGCCAGCAGCCAAGGGGGCTCGGGTGAAAAACTGTTTTTT
NA,TRBJ2-3,TRBV27,NA,CASSRTMTVYTDTQYF,TGTGCCAGCAGTAGAACCATGACAGTATACACAGATACGCAGTATTTT
TRBD1,TRBJ1-3,TRBV4-3,NA,CASSQRRQGAMNTIYF,TGCGCCAGCAGCCAAAGGCGTCAGGGGGCGATGAACACCATATATTTT
NA,TRBJ1-1,TRBV30,NA,CAFIGNTEAFF,TGTGCCTTCATTGGCAACACTGAAGCTTTCTTT
TRBD1,TRBJ2-2,TRBV19,NA,CASQTGTGITGELFF,TGTGCCAGCCAGACCGGGACAGGGATCACCGGGGAGCTGTTTTTT
NA,TRBJ1-1,TRBV4-1,NA,CASSPGGHAGIRAFF,TGCGCCAGCAGCCCGGGCGGACACGCGGGGATTAGGGCTTTCTTT
NA,TRBJ2-5,TRBV7-6,NA,CASSLAGGTGVETQYF,TGTGCCAGCAGCTTAGCTGGCGGGACGGGTGTAGAGACCCAGTACTTC
TRBD1,TRBJ1-2,TRBV6-1,medium-sized,CASSDVTGTGHYGYTF,TGTGCCAGCAGTGACGTCACCGGGACAGGACATTATGGCTACACCTTC
TRBD2,TRBJ2-5,TRBV4-1,once,CASSQEGTSREETQYF,TGCGCCAGCAGCCAAGAAGGGACTAGCAGAGAAGAGACCCAGTACTTC
NA,TRBJ2-5,TRBV27,NA,CASSSGLASKETQYF,TGTGCCAGCAGTTCGGGACTCGCCTCCAAAGAGACCCAGTACTTC
NA,TRBJ1-2,TRBV5-4,NA,CASSLPVANYGYTF,TGTGCCAGCAGCTTGCCCGTAGCTAACTATGGCTACACCTTC